A selection of T cell receptor beta chains follows, all from one sample in a study of metastatic and nonmetastatic thyroid tumors. TCRdb re-clonotyped the PCR reads through MiXCR. The sample has about 20,000 clones, about 11% seen once. Material: blood. The receptors derive from a female donor with papillary thyroid cancer or a benign thyroid nodule (not recorded which). Some clones in this sample may be carry-over from other donors' samples. CDR3s include the opening cysteine and the closing phenylalanine or tryptophan. Fields, in order: clone size, J gene, V gene, D gene, CDR3 DNA, CDR3 protein. A D gene is named only where the DNA matches it firmly. Size values are once, few and many counts, or a class for expanded clones, and some rows have none.

- TRBJ1-6 TRBV7-6 TRBD1 TGTGCCAGCAGCCCTGGGACAGGGTTGAATTCACCCCTCCACTTT CASSPGTGLNSPLHF
many TRBJ1-4 TRBV20-1 TRBD1 TGCAGTGCTCAGCCGTGGACAGGAGACAATGAAAAACTGTTTTTT CSAQPWTGDNEKLFF
medium-sized TRBJ2-1 TRBV10-1 - TGCGCCAGCAGTGAGTCCAAGCGGGAGCAGTTCTTC CASSESKREQFF
medium-sized TRBJ2-1 TRBV6-5 TRBD2 TGTGCCAGCAGTTCCCCCTCTGGGGCGGGAGGGTACAATGAGCAGTTCTTC CASSSPSGAGGYNEQFF
few TRBJ2-7 TRBV28 - TGTGCCAGCAGCTTACAGGGTTATGTATACGATCAGTACTTC CASSLQGYVYDQYF
medium-sized TRBJ1-4 TRBV6-1 TRBD1 TGTGCCAGCAGTGCTGGGACAGGGGTCGAAAAACTGTTTTTT CASSAGTGVEKLFF
medium-sized TRBJ2-7 TRBV6-1 - TGTGCCAGCAGGGGATTAGGGGATTGGAACCACGAGCAGTACTTC CASRGLGDWNHEQYF
medium-sized TRBJ2-1 TRBV10-1 - TGCGCCAGCAGTGAGACCGATGAGCAGTTCTTC CASSETDEQFF
many TRBJ1-4 TRBV25-1 - TGTGCCAGCAGTGAAAGCGGCGTAAGACCTAATGAAAAACTGTTTTTT CASSESGVRPNEKLFF
many TRBJ1-3 TRBV4-1 TRBD1 TGCGCCAGCAGCCAAGAAGACAGGGCTGGAAACACCATATATTTT CASSQEDRAGNTIYF
- TRBJ2-3 TRBV6-1 TRBD2 TGTGCCAGCAGAAGCGGGGTGTTGGATACGCAGTATTTT CASRSGVLDTQYF
medium-sized TRBJ2-1 TRBV6-2/TRBV6-3 TRBD2 TGTGCCAGCAGCTTTGGACTAGCGGGAGATGGCGACGATGAGCAGTTCTTC CASSFGLAGDGDDEQFF
many TRBJ2-3 TRBV20-1 TRBD2 TGCAGTGCCTGGGGGACTAGCGGGACTCCGGAAGCCACAGATACGCAGTATTTT CSAWGTSGTPEATDTQYF
many TRBJ2-4 TRBV12-3/TRBV12-4 TRBD2 TGTGCCAGCGGCGGACTAGCGGGACACATTCAGTACTTC CASGGLAGHIQYF
medium-sized TRBJ2-3 TRBV28 - TGTGCCAGCAGTCGGAGGACAGATACGCAGTATTTT CASSRRTDTQYF
medium-sized TRBJ2-1 TRBV6-4 TRBD2 TGTGCCAGCAGTGAGGGAGCGGGAGGGGTGGATGAGCAGTTCTTC CASSEGAGGVDEQFF
- TRBJ1-3 TRBV9 - TGTGCCAGCAGCGTAGGGAGTCCGTTGGAAACCGGAAACACCATATATTTT CASSVGSPLETGNTIYF
few TRBJ2-2 TRBV29-1 - TGCAGCGCGGTAACTGACTCGAACACCGGGGAGCTGTTTTTT CSAVTDSNTGELFF
- TRBJ2-3 TRBV12-3/TRBV12-4 TRBD2 TGTGCCAGCAGTCCGGCCGGGACTACGAGCACAGATACGCAGTATTTT CASSPAGTTSTDTQYF
many TRBJ1-5 TRBV5-6 - TGTGCCAGCAGCTTGGTAGGGAGGAATCAGCCCCAGCATTTT CASSLVGRNQPQHF
many TRBJ2-1 TRBV2 - TGTGCCAGCAGTGCCCAAGCGGAGAACAATGAGCAGTTCTTC CASSAQAENNEQFF
many TRBJ2-5 TRBV3-1 TRBD1 TGTGCCAGCAGCCAAGATAGGGACAGTCCCCCAGAGACCCAGTACTTC CASSQDRDSPPETQYF
- TRBJ1-1 TRBV3-1 - TGTGCCAGCAGCCAACCCCCCAGGAAACCGAACACTGAAGCTTTCTTT CASSQPPRKPNTEAFF
few TRBJ2-1 TRBV19 - TGTGCCAGTAGTCCCGGGACTGTAATTGACAATGAGCAGTTCTTC CASSPGTVIDNEQFF
many TRBJ1-4 TRBV6-6 - TGTGCCAGCAGTTACTCGGGGGGTAATGAAAAACTGTTTTTT CASSYSGGNEKLFF
large TRBJ1-5 TRBV6-2/TRBV6-3 TRBD1 TGTGCCAGCAGTTTGGGACAGGGGGTTCAGCCCCAGCATTTT CASSLGQGVQPQHF
- TRBJ2-1 TRBV11-2 TRBD1 TGTGCCAGCAGCTTAAGGGGACAGACCTACAATGAGCAGTTCTTC CASSLRGQTYNEQFF
- TRBJ1-1 TRBV28 - TGTGCCAGCATAAAGATGCAGGGTGGGCACACTGAAGATTTCTTT CASIKMQGGHTEDFF
many TRBJ2-6 TRBV5-1 - TGCGCCAGCAGCTTGTCGTCTGGGGCCAACGTCCTGACTTTC CASSLSSGANVLTF
many TRBJ2-7 TRBV20-1 TRBD2 TGCAGTGTTACACGTGGACTAGGAGTTACCGAGCAGTACTTC CSVTRGLGVTEQYF
- TRBJ2-7 TRBV5-6 TRBD2 TGTGCCAGCAGCTTTTTGGGGACTAGAGGAATCTCCTACGAGCAGTACTTC CASSFLGTRGISYEQYF
medium-sized TRBJ2-1 TRBV6-5 TRBD2 TGTGCCAGCAGTTACCGGGAGGCCAATGAGCAGTTCTTC CASSYREANEQFF
many TRBJ2-5 TRBV18 - TGTGCCAGCTCGCCGCGACAAGAGACCCAGTACTTC CASSPRQETQYF
many TRBJ2-7 TRBV2 TRBD2 TGTGCCAGCAGGCAGAGGCGACTAGCAGACTACGAGCAGTACTTC CASRQRRLADYEQYF
many TRBJ1-5 TRBV28 TRBD1 TGTGCCAGCAGTTCCTCCGGGACAGGGTATCAGCCCCAGCATTTT CASSSSGTGYQPQHF
- TRBJ2-3 TRBV5-4 - TGTGCCAGCAGCTTGGTAGGGCGCGCAAGCACAGATACGCAGTATTTT CASSLVGRASTDTQYF
medium-sized TRBJ1-2 TRBV28 - TGTGCCAGCAGTTTGGGACGGACCTATGGCTACACCTTC CASSLGRTYGYTF
medium-sized TRBJ2-1 TRBV6-2/TRBV6-3 TRBD2 TGTGCCAGCAGTTACGGCGGGAGCTACAATGAGCAGTTCTTC CASSYGGSYNEQFF